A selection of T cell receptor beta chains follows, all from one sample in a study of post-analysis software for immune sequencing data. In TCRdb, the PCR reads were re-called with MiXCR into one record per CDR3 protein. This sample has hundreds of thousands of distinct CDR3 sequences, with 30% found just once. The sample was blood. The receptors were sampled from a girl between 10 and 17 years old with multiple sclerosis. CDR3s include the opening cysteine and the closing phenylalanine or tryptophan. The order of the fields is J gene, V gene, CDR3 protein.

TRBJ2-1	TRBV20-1	CSATQAGVGNEQFF
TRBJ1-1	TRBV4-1	CASSQAGTGGTEAFF
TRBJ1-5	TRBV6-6	CASAIRRGENQPQHF
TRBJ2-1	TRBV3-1	CASRVGGSPYNEQFF
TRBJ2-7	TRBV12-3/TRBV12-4	CASRVREEYEQYF
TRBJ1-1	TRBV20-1	CSASAPNTEAFF
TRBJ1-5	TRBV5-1	CASSLTPRGRDQPQHF
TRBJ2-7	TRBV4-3	CASSQGGSYEQYF
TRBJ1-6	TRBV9	CASSVVGSGDSPLHF
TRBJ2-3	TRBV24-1	CATSDLRGSTDTQYF
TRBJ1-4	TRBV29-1	CSAQGPGGTNEKLFF
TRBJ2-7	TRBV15	CATSRVPEYEQYF
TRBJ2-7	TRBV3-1	CASSRRGASPRWYF
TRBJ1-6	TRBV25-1	CAGRGEAGRSPLHF
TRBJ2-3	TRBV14	CASSTYREPEGSTQYF
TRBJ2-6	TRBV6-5	CASSSLGTGFSGANVLTF
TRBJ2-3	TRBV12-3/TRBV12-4	CASSPPPVGDTQYF
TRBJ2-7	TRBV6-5	CASGTGTSGTSEQYF
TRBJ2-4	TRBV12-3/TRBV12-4	CASSRRAGAVGNIQYF
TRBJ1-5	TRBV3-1	CASSQLRGPQPQHF
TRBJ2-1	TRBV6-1	CASRATRSSYNEQFF
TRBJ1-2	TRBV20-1	CSARDQIRGSLAYGYTF
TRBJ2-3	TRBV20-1	CSAPLRRDTQYF
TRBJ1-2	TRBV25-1	CASSDPGTGDGYTF
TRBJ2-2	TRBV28	CASSLTGSTGELFF
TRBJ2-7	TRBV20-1	CSARPQYGYEQYF
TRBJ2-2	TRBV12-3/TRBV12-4	CASSPFGGNSGELFF
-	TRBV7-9	CASSLGGADIQYF
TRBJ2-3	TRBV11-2	CASSLFRGGTDTQYF
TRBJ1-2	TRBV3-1	CASSVQGEDYGYTF
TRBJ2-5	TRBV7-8	CASSLDGGAIAETQYF
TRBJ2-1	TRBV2	CASSEARGAWPYNEQFF
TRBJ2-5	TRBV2	CASTRDRRLAGGETQYF
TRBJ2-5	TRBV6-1	CASSTTSGGASLETQYF
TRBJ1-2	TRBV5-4	CASSLGTPTNYGYTF
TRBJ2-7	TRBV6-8	CASSHQEEGRSHEQYF
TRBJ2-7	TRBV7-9	CASTRQGEQYF
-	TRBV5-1	CASSLCVSGQAPRYEQYF
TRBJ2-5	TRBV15	CATSNRGSWETQYF
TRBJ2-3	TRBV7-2	CASRRDHRADSQYF
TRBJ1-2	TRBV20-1	CSARATDRNNYGYTF
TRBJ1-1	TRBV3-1	CASSQGDNTEAFF
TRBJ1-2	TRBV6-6	CASSYLQSYGYTF
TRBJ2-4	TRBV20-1	CSARGTGGFNIQYF
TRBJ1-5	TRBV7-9	CASSLENQPQHF
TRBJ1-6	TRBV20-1	CSASSGFGSPLHF
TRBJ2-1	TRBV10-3	CTISETQTLQGSPFF
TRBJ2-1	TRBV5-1	CASSRGQGGVDEQFF
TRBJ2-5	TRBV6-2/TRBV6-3	CASSSSDTQETQYF
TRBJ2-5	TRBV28	CASSFPSGGPGETQYF
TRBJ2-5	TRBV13	CASSTRTGGQETQYF
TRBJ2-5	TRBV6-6	CASRTGQGMAQETRYF
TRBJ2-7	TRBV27	CASSYLPGQGVPEQYF